Here is one TCR beta chain with its context. This sample was included in a study of T cell changes during pregnancy in multiple sclerosis. Generated by immunoSEQ multiplex PCR, the TCRdb table keeps only in-frame clones and is missing some. The sample lists roughly 50,000 clones; about 90% were seen once. Germline assignment: CDR1 LGHNA and CDR2 YNFKEQ. Trimming shortened V by 3 bases and J by 0 bases, and 7 bases separated the two germline ends. The CDR3 has 14 residues. The chain joins TRBV4-2 to TRBJ2-3, with D possibly matching TRBD2 (6 bases). The sequence was obtained from a female donor in good health, enrolled as a control in a pregnancy study. The input for sequencing was peripheral blood, taken after pregnancy. CDR3 DNA: TGTGCCAGCAGCCAGCGGGACAGCACAGATACGCAGTATTTT. It is translated as CASSQRDSTDTQYF.